These 22 T cell receptor beta chains came from one sample sequenced in a study of T cells in Graves' hyperthyroidism and ophthalmopathy. Regions amplified from RNA transcripts were the TCR beta CDR3 regions. Using the HTBI primer set, a first-round RT-PCR was run on the TCR CDR3. TCRdb re-derived calls from the multiplex PCR reads in MiXCR, one entry per CDR3 protein. This table has under 700,000 distinct CDR3 sequences, about half appearing once. The sequencing input was peripheral blood or thyroid tissue (not recorded which). The receptor set was obtained from a woman in her late teens or twenties with Graves' hyperthyroidism.

In this sample, this clonotype turned up a few times. The chain links TRBV14 to TRBJ1-2; 11 positions agree with TRBD1. This CDR3 spans 15 amino acids. V lost 2 bases to trimming and J lost 6 bases; unmatched junction nucleotides: 5. CDR1 and CDR2 (germline): SGHDN, FVKESK. CDR3 amino acids: CASSQPGQGVDGYTF. The CDR3 DNA reads as TGTGCCAGCAGCCAACCGGGACAGGGGGTGGATGGCTACACCTTC.

The chain has TRBV7-8 and TRBJ2-5; no definite D call. V was cut by 4 bases and J by 2 bases, with 8 bases left in between. From germline, CDR1 is SGHVS and CDR2 FQNEAQ. The CDR3 covers 13 residues. Here the CDR3 reads CASSYTVQETQYF. CDR3 in DNA: TGTGCCAGCAGCTATACAGTTCAAGAGACCCAGTACTTC.

This clonotype appeared a single time. This chain joins TRBV19 and TRBJ2-6; D not resolved. Trimming left V 9 bases short and J 1 base short, with 16 bases between. The CDR3 runs to 16 residues. Germline values: CDR1 LNHDA, CDR2 SQIVND (reference sequence). In nucleotides, the CDR3 is TGTGCCAGCACCTTTCAGCATCTGTCTGGGGCCAACGTCCTGACTTTC. Protein product: CASTFQHLSGANVLTF.

This clonotype turned up a few times. The CDR3 is CSALGTGMSGNQPQHF. CDR3 in DNA: TGCAGTGCTTTGGGGACAGGGATGTCGGGCAATCAGCCCCAGCATTTT. The gene calls are TRBV20-1 and TRBJ1-5; 9 positions agree with TRBD1. Germline V gives CDR1 DFQATT, CDR2 SNEGSKA (reference sequence). The CDR3 loop spans 16 amino acids. V lost 5 bases and J lost 2; bases outside the gene matches: 10.

This clonotype was counted only a few times. The V gene is TRBV24-1, the J gene TRBJ2-7, with TRBD2 identical over 9 bases. CDR3 size: 16 residues. CDR1 is KGHDR, CDR2 SFDVKD, per germline. Germline trimming cut 3 bases from V and 2 bases from J; bases unmatched to any gene: 7. CDR3 in DNA: TGTGCCACCAGTGATCCCACCGCTAGCGGGACCTACGAGCAGTACTTC. Translation gives CATSDPTASGTYEQYF.

This sequence joins TRBV24-1 and TRBJ2-5; TRBD2 matches 13 bases. V gave up 9 bases and J gave up 5 bases; unmatched junction bases: 11. Germline-derived CDR1 and CDR2 are KGHDR and SFDVKD. The CDR3 is made up of 16 amino acids. In nucleotides, the CDR3 is TGTGCCACCCCTCCTAGGACTAGCGGGAGTTGGGAGACCCAGTACTTC. It translates to CATPPRTSGSWETQYF.

This clonotype has a single count. CDR3 residues: CASSLGGGTQPLHF. As DNA, the CDR3 is TGTGCCAGCAGCTTGGGAGGGGGGACTCAGCCCCTCCACTTT. J is TRBJ1-6 and V is TRBV5-6; weak D call: TRBD1 (6 bases). CDR3 length equals 14 residues. V lost 0 bases and J 13 bases, leaving 14 bases between the germline ends. Germline V gene sequence: CDR1 SGHDT, CDR2 YYEEEE.

CDR3 coding DNA: TGCAGTGCCCCGGGTCGCCTGAACACTGAAGCTTTCTTT. Translated: CSAPGRLNTEAFF. The chain combines TRBV20-1 with TRBJ1-1; no clear D gene. Trimming left V 6 bases short and J 0 bases short, with 11 bases between. Germline V gene sequence: CDR1 DFQATT, CDR2 SNEGSKA (reference sequence). This CDR3 region has 13 residues.

V and J are TRBV10-3 and TRBJ1-1, with D tentatively TRBD1 (5 bases). Trimming stripped 4 bases from V and 1 base from J, with 10 bases between. The germline V gene has CDR1 ENHRY and CDR2 SYGVKD. The CDR3 contains 14 residues. This CDR3 reads CAISVGGGNTEAFF. The CDR3, as DNA: TGTGCCATCAGTGTGGGGGGAGGGAACACTGAAGCTTTCTTT.

This chain connects TRBV29-1 to TRBJ1-2; D possibly corresponds to TRBD1 (6 bases). With 3 bases removed from V and 8 bases from J, the gap between germline ends came to 10 bases. The CDR3 consists of 11 residues. From germline, CDR1 is SQVTM and CDR2 ANQGSEA. CDR3 in amino acids: CSVDVQGGYTF. Here the CDR3 DNA reads TGCAGCGTTGATGTACAGGGAGGCTACACCTTC.

This clonotype was seen only a few times. This chain joins TRBV7-2 and TRBJ2-5; 9 bases map to TRBD2. V lost 6 bases, J lost 0 bases, and 17 bases stayed unmatched. The CDR3 spans 19 residues. Germline CDR1 reads SGHTA; CDR2 reads FQGNSA. This chain's CDR3 is CASRQTNRLSGRNQETQYF. Written as DNA, the CDR3 is TGTGCCAGCAGACAGACTAATCGACTGAGCGGGAGGAACCAAGAGACCCAGTACTTC.

The CDR3 nucleotides read TGTGCCAGCAGCTTAGACCCCGGGCAGTACTTC. Translated, it gives CASSLDPGQYF. The chain joins TRBV7-2 to TRBJ2-7; unclear D gene. The V and J ends lost 1 base and 9 bases respectively, with 7 bases between them. CDR1 is SGHTA, CDR2 FQGNSA, per germline. This CDR3 contains 11 residues.

This clonotype showed up many times. The chain has TRBV29-1 and TRBJ1-4, with 7 bases matching TRBD1. Trimming cost V 7 bases and J 3 bases; bases outside gene matches: 5. The CDR3 is 13 amino acids. The germline gives CDR1 SQVTM, CDR2 ANQGSEA. The CDR3 coding sequence is TGCAGCGGTGGGACAGCCTCTAATGAAAAACTGTTTTTT. Its translation: CSGGTASNEKLFF.

This clonotype has a count of ten or more. The rearrangement uses TRBV29-1 and TRBJ2-5; tentatively, D is TRBD1 (7 bases). The germline V gene has CDR1 SQVTM and CDR2 ANQGSEA. There are 14 residues in the CDR3. V was trimmed by 5 bases and J by 2 bases, leaving 15 bases between them. For the CDR3, the DNA is TGCAGCGTTCATCGCGGGACAGAACAAGAGACCCAGTACTTC. Its translation is CSVHRGTEQETQYF.

The J gene is TRBJ2-7, the V gene TRBV12-5, with D tentatively TRBD1 (6 bases). The V gene lost 2 bases and the J gene lost 3 bases, with 8 bases spanning the gap. Germline V gene data show CDR1 as LGHNT and CDR2 as FRNRAP. This CDR3 is 13 amino acids long. The CDR3 nucleotides are TGTGCTAGTGGTTTGCAGGGGAACTACGAGCAGTACTTC. Translated, it gives CASGLQGNYEQYF.

The chain links TRBV25-1 to TRBJ1-1; TRBD1 matches at 7 bases. CDR3 length: 13 residues. After removal of 8 bases from V and 6 bases from J, the junction contained 9 bases not matched to a gene. The germline gives CDR1 MGHDK, CDR2 SYGVNS. The DNA for the CDR3 is TGTGCCAGCTCACCACAGGGGAGGGCTGAAGCTTTCTTT. It encodes CASSPQGRAEAFF.

On this clonotype: Being one base from a much bigger clone, this may be a read error. The chain is built from TRBV20-1 and TRBJ2-5, with 8 nucleotides matching TRBD2. V was pared by 7 bases and J by 1 base, with 14 bases of the junction left unmatched. CDR1 is DFQATT and CDR2 is SNEGSKA in the germline V gene (reference sequence). The CDR3 loop spans 16 amino acids. CDR3 sequence (DNA): TGCAGTGTTCTTGGGCGGGTAGCGGGGATCCAAGAGACCCAGTACTTC. Its translation is CSVLGRVAGIQETQYF.

This clonotype was seen only once. This chain uses TRBV7-2 with TRBJ1-3; D call uncertain. This CDR3 contains 12 residues. Germline CDR1 is SGHTA and CDR2 is FQGNSA. V shed 3 bases and J shed 9 bases, with 9 bases lying between them. CDR3 in amino acids: CASSFGSGTIYF. The CDR3, as DNA: TGTGCCAGCAGCTTTGGCTCGGGCACCATATATTTT.

The V and J genes are TRBV20-1 and TRBJ1-5, with 7 bases that match TRBD1. From germline, CDR1 is DFQATT and CDR2 SNEGSKA (reference sequence). V was clipped by 0 bases and J by 0 bases; unmatched bases: 8. The CDR3 covers 17 residues. CDR3 sequence reads: CSARDRTGEYSNQPQHF. The CDR3 bases are TGCAGTGCTAGAGATAGGACAGGAGAATATAGCAATCAGCCCCAGCATTTT.

This chain uses TRBV24-1 with TRBJ1-5; the D is unclear. V was trimmed by 4 bases and J by 16 bases, leaving 10 bases between them. There are 10 residues in the CDR3. Germline V gene data show CDR1 as KGHDR and CDR2 as SFDVKD. CDR3 in amino acids: CATSEGPGHF. For the CDR3, the DNA is TGTGCCACCAGTGAAGGCCCGGGACATTTT.

Of note for this clonotype: At one of its ends the junction is not consistent with the germline gene, which may arise from a read error. CDR3 protein: CASSLGAHGYTF. As DNA, the CDR3 is TGCGCCAGCAGCTTGGGTGCCCATGGCTACACCTTC. The chain uses TRBV11-1 and TRBJ1-2, with D unclear. Germline V gene lookup returns CDR1 SGHAT and CDR2 FQDESV (reference sequence). The CDR3 consists of 12 residues.

This clonotype was observed once. The gene calls are TRBV15 and TRBJ1-1; no reliable D call. There are 14 residues in the CDR3. Trimming took 2 bases from V and 0 from J, leaving 7 bases between them. Germline loops: CDR1 LNHNV, CDR2 YYDKDF (reference sequence). The CDR3 bases are TGTGCCACCAGCAGACATGGCCTGAACACTGAAGCTTTCTTT. Its protein is CATSRHGLNTEAFF. Filled out from reference TRBV15 and TRBJ1-1, the complete variable domain reads DAMVIQNPRYQVTQFGKPVTLSCSQTLNHNVMYWYQQKSSQAPKLLFHYYDKDFNNEADTPDNFQSRRPNTSFCFLDIRSPGLGDTAMYLCATSRHGLNTEAFFGQGTRLTVV.